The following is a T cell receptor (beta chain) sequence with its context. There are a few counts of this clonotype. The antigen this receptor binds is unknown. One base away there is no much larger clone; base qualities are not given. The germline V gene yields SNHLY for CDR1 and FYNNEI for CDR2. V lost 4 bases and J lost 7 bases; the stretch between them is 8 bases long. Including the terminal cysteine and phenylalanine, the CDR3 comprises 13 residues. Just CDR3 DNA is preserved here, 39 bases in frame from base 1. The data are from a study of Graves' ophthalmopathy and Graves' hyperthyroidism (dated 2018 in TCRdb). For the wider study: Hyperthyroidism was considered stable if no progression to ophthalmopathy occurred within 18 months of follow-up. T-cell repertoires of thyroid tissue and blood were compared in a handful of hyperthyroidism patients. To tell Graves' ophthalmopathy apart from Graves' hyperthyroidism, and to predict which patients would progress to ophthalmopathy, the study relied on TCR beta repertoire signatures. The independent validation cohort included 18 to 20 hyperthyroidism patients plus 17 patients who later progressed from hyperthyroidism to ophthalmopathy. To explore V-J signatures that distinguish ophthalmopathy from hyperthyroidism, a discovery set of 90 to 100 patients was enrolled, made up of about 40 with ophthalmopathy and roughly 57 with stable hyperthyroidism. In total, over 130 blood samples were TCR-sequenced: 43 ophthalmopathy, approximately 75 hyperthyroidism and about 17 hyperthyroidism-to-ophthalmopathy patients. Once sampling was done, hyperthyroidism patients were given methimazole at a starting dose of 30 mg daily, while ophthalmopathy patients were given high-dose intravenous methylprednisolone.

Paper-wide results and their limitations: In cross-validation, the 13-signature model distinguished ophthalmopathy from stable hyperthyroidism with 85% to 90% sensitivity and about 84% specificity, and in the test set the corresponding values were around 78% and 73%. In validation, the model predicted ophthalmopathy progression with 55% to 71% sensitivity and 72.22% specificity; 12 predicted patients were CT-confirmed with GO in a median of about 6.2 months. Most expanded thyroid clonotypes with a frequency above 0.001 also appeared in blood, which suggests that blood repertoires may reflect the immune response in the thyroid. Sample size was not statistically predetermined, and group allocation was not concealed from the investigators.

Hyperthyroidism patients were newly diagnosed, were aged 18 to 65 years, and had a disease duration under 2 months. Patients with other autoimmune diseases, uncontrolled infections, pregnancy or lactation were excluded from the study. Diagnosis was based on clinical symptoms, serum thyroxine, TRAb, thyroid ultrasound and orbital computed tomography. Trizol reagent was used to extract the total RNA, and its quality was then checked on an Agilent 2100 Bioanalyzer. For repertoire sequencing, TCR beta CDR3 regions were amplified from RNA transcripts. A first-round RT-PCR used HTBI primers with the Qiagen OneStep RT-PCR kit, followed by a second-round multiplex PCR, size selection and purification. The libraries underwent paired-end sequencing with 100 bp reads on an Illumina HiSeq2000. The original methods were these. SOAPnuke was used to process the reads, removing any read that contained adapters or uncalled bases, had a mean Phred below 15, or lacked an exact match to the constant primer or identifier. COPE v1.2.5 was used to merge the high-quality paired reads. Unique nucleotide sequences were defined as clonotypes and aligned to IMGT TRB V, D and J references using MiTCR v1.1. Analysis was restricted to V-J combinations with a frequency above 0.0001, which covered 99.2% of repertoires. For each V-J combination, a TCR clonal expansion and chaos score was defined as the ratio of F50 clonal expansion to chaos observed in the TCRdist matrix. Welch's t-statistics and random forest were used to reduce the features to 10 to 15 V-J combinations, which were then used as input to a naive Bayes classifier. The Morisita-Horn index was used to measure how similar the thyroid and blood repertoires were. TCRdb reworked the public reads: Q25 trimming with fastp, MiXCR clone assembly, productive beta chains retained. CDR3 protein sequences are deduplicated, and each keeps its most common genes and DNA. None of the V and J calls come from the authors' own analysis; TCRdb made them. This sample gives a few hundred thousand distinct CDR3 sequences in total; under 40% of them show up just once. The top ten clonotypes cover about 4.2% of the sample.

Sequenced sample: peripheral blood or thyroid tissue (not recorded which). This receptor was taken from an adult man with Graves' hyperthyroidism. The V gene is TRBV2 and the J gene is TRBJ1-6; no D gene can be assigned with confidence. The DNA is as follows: TGTGCCAGCAGTGTTCGCCGGAATTCACCCCTCCACTTT. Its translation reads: CASSVRRNSPLHF.